This TCR beta chain originates from a study of identical twins. Study observations and caveats: The models gave estimates that fell short of the out-of-frame TCR alpha sharing seen in monozygotic twins.

Trimming removed 3 bases from V and 0 bases from J; junction bases left unmatched: 5. CDR1 MGHRA and CDR2 YSYEKL come from the germline V gene. The CDR3 runs to 17 residues. Unique molecular identifiers were present on cDNA, and template switching added a universal primer site. TCRdb re-called the 5' RACE reads with MiXCR, one entry per CDR3 protein. The table has 1.5 million to 2 million distinct CDR3 sequences, more than 30% seen once. This clonotype was seen only a few times. Its specificity is unknown. The clonotype was recovered from a newborn girl in good health. The sample was cord blood. This chain links TRBV4-1 with TRBJ2-1, with 10 nucleotides matching TRBD1. The CDR3 DNA is TGCGCCAGCAGCCAGAGACAGGGGGCTAGCTCCTACAATGAGCAGTTCTTC. Translating it yields CASSQRQGASSYNEQFF.